The 24 T cell receptor beta chains reported below all come from one sample, sequenced in a study of persistence of HIV-infected CD4 T cells. Sequencing used immunoSEQ version 4 in survey mode. The table came from immunoSEQ multiplex PCR; TCRdb's copy has only in-frame clones and leaves some out. This sample carries about 45,000 clones, approximately 90% of them seen once, and the ten largest clones take around 3.4%. Their antigens remain unidentified. Nonspecific anti-CD3/anti-CD28 bead stimulation represents the broad CD4+ T cell repertoire. Sorting of responding CD4+ T cells relied on upregulated CD40 ligand together with CD69. Material: CD4+ T cells sorted from PBMCs after roughly 18-hour stimulation, obtained from a patient who received antiretroviral therapy. These receptor sequences come from an adult woman with HIV who was CMV-seropositive.

The chain has TRBV25-1 and TRBJ1-1; the D gene is possibly TRBD1 (5 bases). The V end was cut by 4 bases, the J end by 4 bases, with 13 bases between. Germline lookup yields CDR1 MGHDK and CDR2 SYGVNS. This CDR3 contains 14 residues. The CDR3 region has the DNA TGTGCCAGCAGTGTTCCGGGGAGGGGCACTGAAGCTTTCTTT. This gives the protein CASSVPGRGTEAFF.

This clone was observed a handful of times. The chain is built from TRBV16 and TRBJ2-5; possibly TRBD1 or TRBD2 for D (5 bases each). Germline assignment: CDR1 KGHSY and CDR2 FQNENV. V lost 4 bases and J 1 base, leaving 16 bases between the germline ends. The CDR3 covers 16 residues. The CDR3 DNA reads TGTGCCAGCAGCCCCGGATGGGGGTCCCCCCAAGAGACCCAGTACTTC. Amino acids: CASSPGWGSPQETQYF.

The chain is built from TRBV4-1 and TRBJ2-7, with 10 bases identical to TRBD2. The V and J ends lost 0 bases and 5 bases, in that order; junction bases with no gene match: 10. The CDR3 totals 17 residues. From germline, CDR1 is MGHRA and CDR2 YSYEKL. CDR3 amino acids: CASSQESKREGLNEQYF. CDR3 DNA: TGCGCCAGCAGCCAAGAAAGCAAGCGGGAGGGCCTTAACGAGCAGTACTTC.

The gene calls are TRBV27 and TRBJ2-1; 9 bases line up with TRBD1. Germline V lookup: CDR1 MNHEY, CDR2 SMNVEV (reference sequence). CDR3 size: 16 residues. With V trimmed by 6 bases and J by 4 bases, 10 bases remained unmatched. The CDR3 DNA reads as TGTGCCAGCAGCTCCCCGGGACAGGGTGTATACAATGAGCAGTTCTTC. It codes for CASSSPGQGVYNEQFF.

The chain carries TRBV5-1 and TRBJ1-5; 9 bases map to TRBD1. Germline values: CDR1 SGHRS, CDR2 YFSETQ. The CDR3 runs to 14 residues. The V and J ends lost 4 bases and 7 bases, in that order; junction bases with no gene match: 6. The DNA of the CDR3 is TGCGCCAGCAGCCTTTCCGGACAGGGGCAGCCCCAGCATTTT. As protein: CASSLSGQGQPQHF.

The chain recombines TRBV19 with TRBJ1-1; D possibly corresponds to TRBD1 (5 bases). Germline CDR1 reads LNHDA; CDR2 reads SQIVND (reference sequence). The V and J ends lost 5 bases and 0 bases respectively, with 13 bases between them. The CDR3 spans 15 residues. CDR3 nucleotides: TGTGCCAGTAGTCCCCTTGACAGACTGAACACTGAAGCTTTCTTT. It encodes CASSPLDRLNTEAFF.

Comments on this clone: The junction and the germline gene differ at one end; a read error may be behind it. The chain uses TRBV12-3 or TRBV12-4 and TRBJ1-1; a weak D match, TRBD1 (6 bases). The CDR3 sequence is 12 residues long. In nucleotides, the CDR3 is TGTGCCAGCAGTTTAGCACAGGGCCCGCGCGGCTTT. It translates to CASSLAQGPRGF.

The CDR3 spells CASRRQGVANYGYTF. The CDR3 DNA sequence: TGTGCCAGCAGACGACAGGGGGTTGCCAACTATGGCTACACCTTC. V is TRBV28 and J is TRBJ1-2; 9 bases fit TRBD1. Germline V gives CDR1 MDHEN, CDR2 SYDVKM. The length of the CDR3 is 15 residues. Trimming cost V 6 bases and J 2 bases; bases outside gene matches: 7.

The gene calls are TRBV6-5 and TRBJ2-6, with D possibly being TRBD1 (5 bases). CDR3 length: 14 amino acids. Trimming removed 6 bases at V and 0 bases at J, with 6 bases between. Germline CDR1 is MNHEY and CDR2 is SVGAGI. CDR3 DNA sequence: TGTGCCAGCAGGGGGCTCTCTGGGGCCAACGTCCTGACTTTC. This encodes CASRGLSGANVLTF.

The V and J genes are TRBV10-3 and TRBJ2-1, with 10 bases lining up with TRBD2. Per the germline V gene, CDR1 is ENHRY and CDR2 is SYGVKD. After removal of 6 bases from V and 6 bases from J, the junction contained 5 bases not matched to a gene. CDR3 length equals 14 residues. CDR3 in amino acids: CAIRASSGSNEQFF. The CDR3 coding sequence is TGTGCCATCAGAGCCTCTAGCGGGAGCAATGAGCAGTTCTTC.

This chain uses TRBV5-8 with TRBJ1-2, with 8 bases matching TRBD1. Germline CDR1 SGHTS, CDR2 YDEGEE. Germline trimming cut 0 bases from V and 8 bases from J; bases unmatched to any gene: 6. The CDR3 consists of 14 residues. CDR3 DNA: TGTGCCAGCAGCTTGGCGCGACAGGGGCACGGCTACACCTTC. This translates into CASSLARQGHGYTF.

The chain uses TRBV19 and TRBJ2-1; 7 nucleotides line up with TRBD2. The CDR3 has 12 amino acids. Germline values: CDR1 LNHDA, CDR2 SQIVND (reference sequence). V lost 7 bases, J lost 13 bases, and 10 bases stayed unmatched. CDR3 residues: CASNLPGTTQFF. CDR3 in DNA: TGTGCCAGTAACCTTCCCGGGACTACTCAGTTCTTC.

The chain recombines TRBV3-1 (or the pseudogene TRBV3-2) with TRBJ1-1, with 8 positions matching TRBD1. CDR1 and CDR2 from the germline V gene are LGHDT and YNNKEL (reference sequence). This CDR3 region has 10 residues. Trimming cost V 8 bases and J 11 bases; bases outside gene matches: 4. The chain's CDR3 is CASGRTGAFF. CDR3 DNA sequence: TGTGCCAGCGGGAGGACAGGGGCTTTCTTT.

The V call is TRBV15, the J call TRBJ2-6; D unclear. CDR1 LNHNV and CDR2 YYDKDF come from the germline V gene (reference sequence). V shed 0 bases and J shed 0 bases, with 6 bases lying between them. The CDR3 spans 16 residues. This CDR3 is CATSRDVASGANVLTF. For the CDR3, the DNA is TGTGCCACCAGCAGAGACGTCGCCTCTGGGGCCAACGTCCTGACTTTC. Filled out from reference TRBV15 and TRBJ2-6, the complete variable domain reads DAMVIQNPRYQVTQFGKPVTLSCSQTLNHNVMYWYQQKSSQAPKLLFHYYDKDFNNEADTPDNFQSRRPNTSFCFLDIRSPGLGDTAMYLCATSRDVASGANVLTFGAGSRLTVL.

The chain uses TRBV24-1 and TRBJ1-2; 7 bases fit TRBD1. Germline V gene data show CDR1 as KGHDR and CDR2 as SFDVKD. This CDR3 spans 12 amino acids. J was trimmed by 5 bases and V by 7 bases; bases with no gene match: 3. The CDR3 reads CATRGTAYGYTF. CDR3 bases: TGTGCCACCAGGGGGACAGCTTATGGCTACACCTTC.

The CDR3 coding sequence is TGTGCCAGCAGTTTACTCTATAATTCACCCCTCCACTTT. It codes for CASSLLYNSPLHF. The chain joins TRBV27 to TRBJ1-6; unclear D gene. The CDR3 length is 13 residues. The V gene lost 2 bases and the J gene lost 3 bases, with 2 bases spanning the gap. Germline CDR1 reads MNHEY; CDR2 reads SMNVEV (reference sequence).

The CDR3 nucleotides read TGTGCCAGCAGTGAGGCCCAATGGGGCCACGAGCAGTACTTC. Residues: CASSEAQWGHEQYF. This chain uses TRBV2 with TRBJ2-7, with D maybe TRBD1 (5 bases). Trimming took 3 bases from V and 5 from J, leaving 14 bases between them. CDR1 is SNHLY, CDR2 FYNNEI, per germline. This CDR3 contains 14 residues.

V usage is TRBV18 and J usage is TRBJ2-1; 12 bases match TRBD1. Germline CDR1 KGHSH, CDR2 LQKENI. The CDR3 runs to 15 residues. Trimming at V came to 3 bases and at J to 7 bases, leaving 4 bases not matched to a gene. CDR3 residues: CASSPGTGGHNEQFF. CDR3 bases: TGTGCCAGCTCACCCGGGACAGGGGGCCATAATGAGCAGTTCTTC.

The V gene is TRBV5-1, the J gene TRBJ2-5; 8 bases line up with TRBD1. The V gene end was trimmed by 0 bases and the J gene end by 5 bases; junction bases not matched to a gene: 6. The germline V gene has CDR1 SGHRS and CDR2 YFSETQ. The CDR3 loop spans 15 amino acids. The CDR3 DNA sequence: TGCGCCAGCAGCTTGGGAACAGGGGGTTCGGAGACCCAGTACTTC. This codes for CASSLGTGGSETQYF.

The J gene is TRBJ1-1, the V gene TRBV30; D is perhaps TRBD1 (6 bases). The CDR3 totals 13 residues. From germline, CDR1 is GTSNPN and CDR2 SVGIG (reference sequence). Deletions cut 3 bases from V and 9 bases from J, with 17 bases between. The CDR3 is CAWSLNSGAQAFF. The CDR3 DNA reads TGTGCCTGGAGCCTAAATTCAGGGGCCCAAGCTTTCTTT.

CDR3: CASRGQGGEKLFF. The CDR3 nucleotides read TGTGCCAGCAGGGGACAGGGGGGTGAAAAACTGTTTTTT. The genes are TRBV28 and TRBJ1-4, with 11 bases aligning to TRBD1. CDR3 length equals 13 residues. Germline lookup yields CDR1 MDHEN and CDR2 SYDVKM. J gave up 7 bases and V 6 bases, and 1 base lay outside the gene matches.

The V call is TRBV14, the J call TRBJ1-1, with TRBD1 identical over 11 bases. In germline, CDR1 is SGHDN, CDR2 FVKESK. The CDR3 is made up of 14 amino acids. The V gene end was trimmed by 4 bases and the J gene end by 5 bases; junction bases not matched to a gene: 3. CDR3 in amino acids: CASSRGQGATEAFF. CDR3 bases: TGTGCCAGCAGCCGCGGACAGGGGGCTACTGAAGCTTTCTTT. Based on the CDR3 plus reference TRBV14 and TRBJ1-1, the full variable domain is EAGVTQFPSHSVIEKGQTVTLRCDPISGHDNLYWYRRVMGKEIKFLLHFVKESKQDESGMPNNRFLAERTGGTYSTLKVQPAELEDSGVYFCASSRGQGATEAFFGQGTRLTVV.

The chain employs TRBV18 and TRBJ1-2; D is uncertain. The V gene lost 6 bases and the J gene lost 5 bases, with 10 bases spanning the gap. The CDR3 spans 12 residues. In germline, CDR1 is KGHSH, CDR2 LQKENI. The chain's CDR3 is CASSAERYGYTF. The CDR3 DNA reads TGTGCCAGCTCTGCAGAGAGATATGGCTACACCTTC.

This chain links TRBV28 with TRBJ1-5; the match to TRBD1 covers 7 bases. Germline CDR1 MDHEN, CDR2 SYDVKM. The CDR3 totals 14 residues. J lost 10 bases, V lost 2 bases, and 8 bases had no gene match. CDR3 coding DNA: TGTGCCAGCAGTTTAGAGGGGGCACGGGGCCCCCAGCATTTT. This codes for CASSLEGARGPQHF.